This is a list of T cell receptor beta chains from one sample in a study of T cell changes during pregnancy in multiple sclerosis. Generated by immunoSEQ multiplex PCR, the TCRdb table keeps only in-frame clones and is missing some. The sample carries tens of thousands of clones, approximately 90% recorded once. Source: CD4+ T cells from peripheral blood mononuclear cells, taken after pregnancy. Receptors originate from a female donor with multiple sclerosis, enrolled in a pregnancy study. The CDR3 runs from the conserved cysteine through the conserved F or W. The D gene is left open where the match is weak. Not all rows give a size; the values are once, few, many and, for expanded clones, a class.

TRBD1 | 15 | - | TRBJ2-1 | TRBV11-3 | CASSQEGASYNEQFF | TGTGCCAGCAGTCAAGAGGGGGCTTCCTACAATGAGCAGTTCTTC
TRBD1 | 19 | - | TRBJ1-2 | TRBV9 | CASSVAGGQGALKARGYTF | TGTGCCAGCAGCGTAGCTGGAGGACAGGGAGCCCTCAAGGCGCGAGGCTACACCTTC
- | 15 | - | TRBJ1-5 | TRBV28 | CASSSLTGSNQPQHF | TGTGCCAGCAGTTCTCTCACAGGAAGCAATCAGCCCCAGCATTTT
- | 14 | - | TRBJ2-1 | TRBV11-2 | CASSLIDDRLVRFF | TGTGCCAGCAGCTTAATAGACGACCGACTAGTGCGGTTCTTC
TRBD1 | 15 | - | TRBJ2-7 | TRBV5-8 | CASSFGTGSSYEQYF | TGTGCCAGCAGCTTTGGGACAGGGAGTTCCTACGAGCAGTACTTC
TRBD2 | 18 | - | TRBJ2-1 | TRBV4-1 | CASSQIDMGLAGYNEQFF | TGCGCCAGCAGCCAAATCGATATGGGACTAGCGGGGTACAATGAGCAGTTCTTC
TRBD1 | 16 | - | TRBJ2-1 | TRBV6-6 | CASSSRPGQGYNEQFF | TGTGCCAGCAGTTCCAGACCGGGACAGGGTTACAATGAGCAGTTCTTC
TRBD1 | 16 | - | TRBJ1-2 | TRBV5-4 | CASSPGQGLRGNGYTF | TGTGCCAGCAGCCCAGGACAGGGCTTGAGGGGGAATGGCTACACCTTC
- | 14 | - | TRBJ2-7 | TRBV6-1 | CASGGHSPLYEQYF | TGTGCCAGCGGTGGACACAGCCCCCTTTACGAGCAGTACTTC
- | 14 | - | TRBJ2-5 | TRBV5-4 | CASSLAGQGKTQYF | TGTGCCAGCAGCTTGGCCGGGCAGGGAAAGACCCAGTACTTC
- | 16 | - | TRBJ2-2 | TRBV4-3 | CASSARRGTNTGELFF | TGCGCCAGCAGCGCGCGAAGGGGTACGAACACCGGGGAGCTGTTTTTT
- | 17 | - | TRBJ1-3 | TRBV11-3 | CASSPARSVLSGNTIYF | TGTGCCAGCAGCCCTGCCCGGTCCGTTCTCTCTGGAAACACCATATATTTT
TRBD2 | 17 | - | TRBJ2-3 | TRBV28 | CASSFSGLAGGTDTQYF | TGTGCCAGCAGTTTTTCGGGACTAGCGGGAGGCACAGATACGCAGTATTTT
- | 13 | once | TRBJ2-5 | TRBV29-1 | CSVEHRSRETQYF | TGCAGCGTTGAACACAGGTCCAGGGAGACCCAGTACTTC
TRBD1 | 14 | - | TRBJ1-6 | TRBV7-2 | CASRQGQTNSPLHF | TGTGCCAGCAGACAGGGACAGACAAATTCACCCCTCCACTTT
- | 13 | - | TRBJ2-7 | TRBV27 | CASSLGRSGEQYF | TGTGCCAGCAGTTTAGGTAGGAGCGGCGAGCAGTACTTC
- | 13 | - | TRBJ1-2 | TRBV19 | CASRYRETYGYTF | TGTGCCAGTAGATACAGGGAAACCTATGGCTACACCTTC
- | 16 | - | TRBJ1-4 | TRBV9 | CASSSEEGKENEKLFF | TGTGCCAGCAGCTCAGAGGAGGGGAAGGAGAATGAAAAACTGTTTTTT
TRBD1 | 15 | once | TRBJ1-2 | TRBV10-3 | CATPGTGGRGYGYTF | TGTGCCACACCCGGGACAGGAGGGCGCGGCTATGGCTACACCTTC
- | 14 | - | TRBJ2-7 | TRBV7-8 | CASSLPGSSYEQYF | TGTGCCAGCAGCTTACCGGGTAGCTCCTACGAGCAGTACTTC
TRBD1 | 15 | - | TRBJ1-2 | TRBV6-5 | CASSDPQGTNYGYTF | TGTGCCAGTTCCGACCCACAGGGGACTAACTATGGCTACACCTTC
TRBD2 | 15 | - | TRBJ2-2 | TRBV4-3 | CASSTAGDWTGELFF | TGCGCCAGCAGCACCGCGGGAGATTGGACCGGGGAGCTGTTTTTT
- | 15 | - | TRBJ2-2 | TRBV18 | CASSLSRGDTGELFF | TGTGCCAGCTCACTCTCCAGGGGGGACACCGGGGAGCTGTTTTTT
- | 14 | - | TRBJ1-1 | TRBV18 | CASSPQDSNTEAFF | TGTGCCAGCTCACCTCAGGATTCGAACACTGAAGCTTTCTTT